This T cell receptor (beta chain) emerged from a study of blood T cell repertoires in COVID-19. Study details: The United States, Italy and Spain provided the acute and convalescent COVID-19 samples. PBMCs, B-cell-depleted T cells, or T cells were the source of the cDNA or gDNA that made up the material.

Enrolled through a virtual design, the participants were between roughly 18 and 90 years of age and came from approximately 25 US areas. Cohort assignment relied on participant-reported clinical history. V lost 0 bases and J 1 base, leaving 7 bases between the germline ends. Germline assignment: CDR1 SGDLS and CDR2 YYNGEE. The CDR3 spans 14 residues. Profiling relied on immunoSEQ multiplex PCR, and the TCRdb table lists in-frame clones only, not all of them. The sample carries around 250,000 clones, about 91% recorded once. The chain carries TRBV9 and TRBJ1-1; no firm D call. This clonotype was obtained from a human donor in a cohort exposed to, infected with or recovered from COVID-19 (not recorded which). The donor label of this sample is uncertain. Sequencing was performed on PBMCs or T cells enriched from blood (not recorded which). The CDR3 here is CASSVDEGNTEAFF. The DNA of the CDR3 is TGTGCCAGCAGCGTAGATGAGGGGAACACTGAAGCTTTCTTT.